This T cell receptor (beta chain) was found in a study of identical twins. Trimming stripped 6 bases from V and 4 bases from J, with 16 bases between. The CDR3 extends over 15 amino acids. CDR1 SGHVS and CDR2 FQNEAQ come from the germline V gene. TCRdb reprocessed the 5' RACE reads with MiXCR, giving one entry per CDR3 protein. Of fewer than 650,000 distinct CDR3 sequences in the sample, about 7% were seen once. The sample was also reused in another study, on yellow fever vaccine responses in identical twins.

The chain links TRBV7-8 to TRBJ1-3; D is perhaps TRBD1 (6 bases). The sequence was obtained from a young woman in good health. What was sequenced was PBMCs. In nucleotides, the CDR3 is TGTGCCAGCAGAGGCCCCGGGGGGCTCGGAAACACCATATATTTT. Amino acids: CASRGPGGLGNTIYF.